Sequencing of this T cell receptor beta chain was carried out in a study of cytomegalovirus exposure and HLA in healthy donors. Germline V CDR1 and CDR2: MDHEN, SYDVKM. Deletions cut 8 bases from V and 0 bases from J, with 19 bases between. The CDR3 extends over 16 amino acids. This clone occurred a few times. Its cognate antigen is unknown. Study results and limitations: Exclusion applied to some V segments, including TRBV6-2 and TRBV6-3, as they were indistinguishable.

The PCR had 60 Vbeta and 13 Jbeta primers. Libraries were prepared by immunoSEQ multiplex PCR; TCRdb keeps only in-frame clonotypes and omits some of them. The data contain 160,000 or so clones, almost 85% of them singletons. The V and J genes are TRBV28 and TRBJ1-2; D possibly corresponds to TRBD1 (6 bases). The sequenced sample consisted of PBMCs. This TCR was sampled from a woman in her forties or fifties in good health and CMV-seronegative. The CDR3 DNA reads TGTGCCAGCCGTAACGGGGGGGCGCAACCTAACTATGGCTACACCTTC. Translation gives CASRNGGAQPNYGYTF.